This is a list of T cell receptor beta chains from one sample in a study of long-term antiretroviral therapy in people with HIV. Assay used: immunoSEQ multiplex PCR; TCRdb lists only in-frame clones, some missing. The sample carries over 35,000 clones, 85% to 95% recorded once. Sequencing was performed on unsorted PBMCs, taken 9.2 years after starting antiretroviral therapy. All receptors come from a man aged 30-40 years with HIV. CDR3s leave out the opening cysteine and the closing phenylalanine or tryptophan.

TRBV6-6	TRBJ1-1	ASSSAIEGAEAF
TRBV29-1	TRBJ2-2	SVGSPPGQGASGELF
TRBV7-3	TRBJ1-6	ASSWTGPNSPLH
TRBV6-5	TRBJ1-1	ASSPLPDTEAF
TRBV5-1	TRBJ1-6	ASSPGTGQNSPLH
TRBV6-1	TRBJ2-3	ASWADTQY
TRBV28	TRBJ1-5	ASSLGAGYQPQH
TRBV7-9	TRBJ2-1	ASSPAVRVTKGFNEQF
TRBV7-9	TRBJ2-7	ASRADGINSYEQY
TRBV6-5	TRBJ1-1	ASSYFLGLAGTEAF
TRBV30	TRBJ2-1	AWSVLETGFLADDNEQF
TRBV27	TRBJ2-2	ASRGRRNTGELF
TRBV7-8	TRBJ2-5	ASSLVGGAQETQY
TRBV10-3	TRBJ2-2	AISAVAGGPGGELF
TRBV30	TRBJ1-1	AWIPRVSEAF
TRBV6-5	TRBJ1-5	ASRTGTGSNQPQH
TRBV5-6	TRBJ1-2	ASSPRRGNYGYT
TRBV6-5	TRBJ1-2	ASSYSAADFYGYT
TRBV6-5	TRBJ1-2	ASSSGGSGYT
TRBV7-6	TRBJ1-1	ASSFNQWGTEAF
TRBV15	TRBJ1-2	ATSRDPQVYGYT
TRBV5-4	TRBJ1-2	ASSSGAGQGDYGYT
TRBV6-6	TRBJ1-2	ASSYDSRYGYT
TRBV27	TRBJ1-2	ASSFNRDRGLNGYT
TRBV7-6	TRBJ1-1	ASSLNRGLSTEAF
TRBV2	TRBJ1-5	ASRDERNQPQH
TRBV12-5	TRBJ1-1	ASGLGNTEAF
TRBV30	TRBJ2-3	AWSTGYDTQY
TRBV5-4	TRBJ2-5	ASSLNAATPGQETQY
TRBV4-2	TRBJ2-5	ASSHPRGLQETQY
TRBV30	TRBJ2-5	AWRAGPWVETQY
TRBV28	TRBJ1-5	ASNQQGALDQPQH
TRBV28	TRBJ1-5	ASSSKPNQPQH
TRBV29-1	TRBJ1-4	SVESAELFNEKLF
TRBV30	TRBJ1-2	AWRTGSFSNYGYT